This T cell receptor beta chain emerged from a study of shared clonotypes between healthy human individuals. The study, taken as a whole, reports: On the whole, naive subsets had larger estimated richness than memory subsets had. Represented diversity, genetic and exposure-history alike, was limited by few donors.

The repertoire was sequenced with immunoSEQ multiplex PCR; TCRdb's copy has only in-frame clones and lacks some. This table has approximately 500,000 clones, 96% appearing once. Remarks on this clone: The target antigen is unknown.

Everyone who donated was a Caucasian adult who lived in Nashville, Tennessee. The study separated CD4+ cells into CD45RA+ naive and CD45RA-negative memory subsets. This clonotype originated in a woman in her twenties or thirties in good health. The sample comprised naive CD4+ T cells sorted from blood. The subset: CD45RA+ positively selected.

DNA of the CDR3: TGTGCCAGCAGTTCGAATTACGCACCCAGGGTCTACGAGCAGTACTTC. This translates into CASSSNYAPRVYEQYF. The V call is TRBV28, the J call TRBJ2-7; perhaps TRBD1 as D (5 bases). The germline CDR1 and CDR2 sequences are MDHEN and SYDVKM. The ends were cut back, 4 bases at V and 3 bases at J, with 19 bases in the middle. CDR3 length: 16 amino acids.